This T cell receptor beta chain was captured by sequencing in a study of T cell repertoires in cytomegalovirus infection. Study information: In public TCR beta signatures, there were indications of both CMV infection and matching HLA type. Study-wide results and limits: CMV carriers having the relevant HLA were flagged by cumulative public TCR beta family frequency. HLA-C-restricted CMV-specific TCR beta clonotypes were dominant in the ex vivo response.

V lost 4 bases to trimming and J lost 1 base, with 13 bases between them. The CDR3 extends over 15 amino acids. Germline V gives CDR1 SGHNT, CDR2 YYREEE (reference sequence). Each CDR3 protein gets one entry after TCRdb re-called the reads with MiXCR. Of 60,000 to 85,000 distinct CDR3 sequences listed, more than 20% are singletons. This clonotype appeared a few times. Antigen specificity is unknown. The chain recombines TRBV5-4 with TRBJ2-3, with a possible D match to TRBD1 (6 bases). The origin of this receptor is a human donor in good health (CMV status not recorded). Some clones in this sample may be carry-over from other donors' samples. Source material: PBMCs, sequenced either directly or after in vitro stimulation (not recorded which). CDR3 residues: CASSVGGGGTDTQYF. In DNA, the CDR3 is TGTGCCAGCAGCGTTGGGGGCGGCGGCACAGATACGCAGTATTTT.